This T cell receptor beta chain was sequenced in a study of CD8 T cells in ankylosing spondylitis. Concerning this clonotype itself: The antigen remains undetermined.

Whole-study findings and limits: Disease-associated clones were reportedly significantly overrepresented in matched ankylosing spondylitis synovial fluid. Reactive arthritis synovial fluid and blood were previously reported to contain some motif variants. Disease-linked clones were found to be CD8+ and relatively rare in peripheral blood. The study identified a TCR beta motif of fewer than 10 highly homologous variants that appeared characteristic of ankylosing spondylitis blood.

Using quantitative 5'-RACE with molecular barcodes, the authors made TCR beta libraries. A single record per CDR3 protein comes from TCRdb applying MiXCR to the 5' RACE reads. There are a few hundred thousand distinct CDR3 sequences in the sample; 20% to 25% occur only once, and about 16% lies in the top ten. This CDR3 is 15 amino acids long. The ends lost 4 bases at V and 4 bases at J; junction bases unmatched: 5. Germline V gives CDR1 SGHDT, CDR2 YYEEEE. The V and J genes are TRBV5-6 and TRBJ2-1; 10 bases agree with TRBD1. This sequence originates from a male donor with ankylosing spondylitis. The sample taken for sequencing was blood, either unsorted or a sorted T cell fraction (not recorded which). The CDR3 loop is CASSPDRGPYNEQFF. The CDR3 DNA sequence: TGTGCCAGCAGCCCCGACAGGGGGCCGTACAATGAGCAGTTCTTC.